This is a list of T cell receptor beta chains from one sample in a study of cytomegalovirus exposure and HLA in healthy donors. Produced via immunoSEQ multiplex PCR; TCRdb's table is partial and in-frame only. The sample lists around 100,000 clones; around two thirds were seen once. The source material was PBMCs. The receptors derive from a man younger than 40 in good health and CMV-seronegative. Both conserved end residues are part of each CDR3. Each record gives: D gene, J gene, V gene, clone size, CDR3 protein, CDR3 DNA. A D gene is named only where the DNA matches it firmly. Some rows have no size entry. The others give once, few or many, or a class for an expanded clone.

>TRBD1|TRBJ2-7|TRBV14|few
CASSLWDRSQHEQYF
TGTGCCAGCAGCCTTTGGGACAGGAGTCAGCACGAGCAGTACTTC
>NA|TRBJ1-5|TRBV7-9|NA
CASSLWGGQPQHF
TGTGCCAGCAGCCTATGGGGAGGTCAGCCCCAGCATTTT
>TRBD1|TRBJ2-5|TRBV4-1|NA
CASSPGQGVQETQYF
TGCGCCAGCAGTCCCGGACAGGGAGTACAAGAGACCCAGTACTTC
>NA|TRBJ1-6|TRBV9|once
CASSVRIGDSPLHF
TGTGCCAGCAGCGTTAGAATCGGAGATTCACCCCTCCACTTT
>TRBD1|TRBJ1-1|TRBV9|NA
CASSQGTAEAFF
TGTGCCAGCAGTCAGGGGACAGCCGAAGCTTTCTTT
>NA|TRBJ2-7|TRBV6-6|NA
CASRPTGNSYEQYF
TGTGCCAGCAGACCGACAGGCAACTCCTACGAGCAGTACTTC
>TRBD2|TRBJ2-5|TRBV28|NA
CACHRAGGTETQYF
TGTGCCTGCCATAGGGCCGGGGGGACAGAGACCCAGTACTTC
>TRBD1|TRBJ2-5|TRBV11-2|NA
CASSLAGQNQETQYF
TGTGCCAGCAGCTTAGCGGGACAGAACCAAGAGACCCAGTACTTC
>TRBD1|TRBJ2-1|TRBV28|few
CASSPGTGYGWRQFF
TGTGCCAGCAGTCCCGGGACAGGGTATGGATGGAGGCAGTTCTTC
>TRBD1|TRBJ1-5|TRBV5-5|NA
CASSVRTGGDQPQHF
TGTGCCAGCAGCGTAAGGACAGGGGGCGATCAGCCCCAGCATTTT
>NA|TRBJ1-6|TRBV18|NA
CASSPQGVSYNSPLHF
TGTGCCAGCTCACCACAAGGAGTTTCCTATAATTCACCCCTCCACTTT
>TRBD1|TRBJ2-1|TRBV9|NA
CASSVEDRGDEQFF
TGTGCCAGCAGCGTAGAAGACAGGGGCGATGAGCAGTTCTTC
>NA|TRBJ2-6|TRBV28|NA
CASSALVTGANVLTF
TGTGCCAGCAGTGCCTTAGTGACTGGGGCCAACGTCCTGACTTTC
>NA|TRBJ1-5|TRBV6-5|NA
CASSYSVQDSNQPQHF
TGTGCCAGCAGTTACTCGGTACAGGATAGCAATCAGCCCCAGCATTTT
>TRBD1|TRBJ1-1|TRBV29-1|NA
CSVAGTGDLEAFF
TGCAGCGTTGCCGGGACAGGGGACCTAGAAGCTTTCTTT
>NA|TRBJ1-1|TRBV7-9|NA
CASSLDVAQAEAFF
TGTGCCAGCAGCTTAGATGTGGCACAGGCCGAAGCTTTCTTT
>NA|TRBJ2-7|TRBV11-2|NA
CASSPARVYEQYF
TGTGCCAGCAGCCCCGCCAGGGTCTACGAGCAGTACTTC
>TRBD1|TRBJ1-2|TRBV14|NA
CASSQEGGTGGYYGYTF
TGTGCCAGCAGCCAAGAAGGTGGGACAGGGGGGTACTATGGCTACACCTTC
>NA|TRBJ1-1|TRBV7-3|NA
CASSLGWTDTEAFF
TGTGCCAGCAGCCTAGGATGGACAGACACTGAAGCTTTCTTT
>NA|TRBJ1-6|TRBV9|NA
CASSVGEAEALHF
TGTGCCAGCAGCGTAGGTGAGGCTGAGGCCCTCCACTTT
>TRBD2|TRBJ2-3|TRBV6-6|NA
CASMPRGGTDTQYF
TGTGCCAGCATGCCGCGGGGGGGCACAGATACGCAGTATTTT
>TRBD1|TRBJ1-6|TRBV6-5|NA
CASRLTTGSLHF
TGTGCCAGCAGGCTTACGACAGGGTCCCTCCACTTT
>NA|TRBJ1-3|TRBV7-7|NA
CASSLARRTASITLYF
TGTGCTAGCAGCTTAGCGAGGAGGACGGCCAGCATCACCTTATATTTT
>TRBD2|TRBJ2-7|TRBV11-2|NA
CASSPRAGGPLEQYF
TGTGCCAGCAGCCCTAGAGCGGGAGGGCCCCTCGAGCAGTACTTC
>TRBD2|TRBJ2-1|TRBV9|NA
CASSPLSGEVNEQFF
TGTGCCAGCAGCCCCTTGAGCGGGGAAGTCAATGAGCAGTTCTTC
>TRBD1|TRBJ2-7|TRBV6-5|NA
CASGTGYSSYEQYF
TGTGCCAGCGGGACAGGTTATAGCTCCTACGAGCAGTACTTC
>NA|TRBJ2-7|TRBV4-1|once
CASSQDQGRDSYEQYF
TGCGCCAGCAGCCAAGATCAGGGCAGGGACTCCTACGAGCAGTACTTC
>TRBD1|TRBJ2-7|TRBV2|NA
CASSIGDRDAYEQYF
TGTGCCAGCAGCATCGGGGACAGGGATGCCTACGAGCAGTACTTC
>NA|TRBJ2-2|TRBV18|NA
CASSQGQTTGELFF
TGTGCCAGCTCGCAAGGACAAACCACCGGGGAGCTGTTTTTT
>NA|TRBJ1-1|TRBV30|NA
CAWSLRTEAFF
TGTGCCTGGAGTCTGCGCACTGAAGCTTTCTTT
>TRBD2|TRBJ2-3|TRBV4-2|few
CASSLYPPVSSGGAGAPTGDTQYF
TGTGCCAGCAGCCTTTATCCCCCTGTCTCTAGCGGGGGGGCGGGGGCTCCGACAGGGGATACGCAGTATTTT
>NA|TRBJ1-4|TRBV7-2|few
CASSLYSSYNEKLFF
TGTGCCAGCAGCTTATACAGTAGTTATAATGAAAAACTGTTTTTT
>NA|TRBJ2-5|TRBV30|NA
CAWSVGEGTVGETQYF
TGTGCCTGGAGTGTGGGTGAGGGCACGGTCGGGGAGACCCAGTACTTC
>TRBD1|TRBJ2-7|TRBV5-4|NA
CASSFSGGYEQYF
TGTGCCAGCAGCTTTTCAGGGGGCTACGAGCAGTACTTC
>NA|TRBJ2-3|TRBV4-3|few
CASSQDFARGRFTDTQYF
TGCGCCAGCAGCCAAGATTTCGCGCGGGGGCGATTCACAGATACGCAGTATTTT